The T cell receptor beta chain under discussion was sequenced for a study of siplizumab effects on memory and regulatory T cells (dated by TCRdb to 2018 to 2020). In terms of the full investigation: The study examined how the anti-CD2 antibody siplizumab affects alloreactive T-cell subsets in allogeneic mixed lymphocyte reactions built from human PBMCs.

The CDR3 runs 13 amino acids, cysteine and phenylalanine included. Only the CDR3 portion is preserved as DNA: 39 bases, with reading frame beginning at the first base. Reading the germline V gene (reference sequence) gives CDR1 MNHEY and CDR2 SMNVEV. V is cut by 0 bases and J by 5 bases, and the space between the germline ends is 5 bases. Unstimulated CD4+ memory cells were also sequenced in three donor pairs, together with CD4+ naive, CD8+ TEMRA, CD8+ naive and CD8+ effector memory subsets. TCRbeta CDR3 sequencing was performed on sorted unstimulated T cells and on proliferating T cells recovered from mixed lymphocyte reactions. Fresh whole blood from fewer than 12 HLA-typed healthy donors was used to isolate PBMCs. Turning to this clone: Which antigen it targets is not known. Per-nucleotide qualities are absent, and no much larger clonotype sits a single base away.

Broader findings and caveats from the paper: Whether proliferating Tregs from siplizumab cultures actually had suppressive function was not functionally confirmed. The cumulative frequency of alloreactive sequences that could be traced back to unstimulated CD4+ memory T cells was significantly reduced by siplizumab. Compared with memory T cells, unstimulated naive T cells appeared more diverse, and naive cells seemed to make a substantial contribution to the alloresponse. Sequences below about 10^-5 frequency were poorly captured, so only a minor fraction of alloreactive clones could be mapped to unstimulated subsets. Among mappable alloreactive CD4+ clones, an average Treg-derived fraction of almost 70% was observed with siplizumab, compared with 26.9% in control reactions. For roughly 80-97% of proliferating CD4+ or CD8+ clones, no naive or memory phenotype could be assigned.

The library was prepared using the immunoSEQ multiplex PCR assay. The deep sequencing platform assayed roughly 10^5 TCR templates per sample. Genomic DNA extracted from sorted T cells was the material used for TCRbeta CDR3 sequencing. In the authors' own workflow: The R programming language was used for clonal analysis of TCRbeta CDR3 data. Alloreactive CD4+ and CD8+ clones were identified by comparing unstimulated samples to CFSE-low samples taken after the reaction. Regulatory or non-regulatory origin of alloreactive CD4+ clones was assigned by matching sequences to the sorted unstimulated Treg and non-Treg repertoires. The table was pulled from immuneACCESS by TCRdb, which kept in-frame rearrangements only. Such tables lose some clones; where checked, under half of the loss comes from unresolved V genes, and the rest has no known cause. That table is the source of V, J and clone size, and D and trimming were worked out from the DNA. The sample table shows roughly 68,000 clones, and around 96% are seen once. The top ten hold about 0.095% of the sample.

The rearrangement joined TRBV27 to TRBJ1-5; the D segment cannot be called with confidence. Sequencing was performed on naive CD8+ T cells sorted from blood. The sample's cell subset or site label, in plain terms: unstimulated naive T cells. This clonotype was obtained from a human donor in good health. The sequenced DNA: TGTGCCAGCAGTTTATCACTGGATCAGCCCCAGCATTTT. The encoded protein is CASSLSLDQPQHF.